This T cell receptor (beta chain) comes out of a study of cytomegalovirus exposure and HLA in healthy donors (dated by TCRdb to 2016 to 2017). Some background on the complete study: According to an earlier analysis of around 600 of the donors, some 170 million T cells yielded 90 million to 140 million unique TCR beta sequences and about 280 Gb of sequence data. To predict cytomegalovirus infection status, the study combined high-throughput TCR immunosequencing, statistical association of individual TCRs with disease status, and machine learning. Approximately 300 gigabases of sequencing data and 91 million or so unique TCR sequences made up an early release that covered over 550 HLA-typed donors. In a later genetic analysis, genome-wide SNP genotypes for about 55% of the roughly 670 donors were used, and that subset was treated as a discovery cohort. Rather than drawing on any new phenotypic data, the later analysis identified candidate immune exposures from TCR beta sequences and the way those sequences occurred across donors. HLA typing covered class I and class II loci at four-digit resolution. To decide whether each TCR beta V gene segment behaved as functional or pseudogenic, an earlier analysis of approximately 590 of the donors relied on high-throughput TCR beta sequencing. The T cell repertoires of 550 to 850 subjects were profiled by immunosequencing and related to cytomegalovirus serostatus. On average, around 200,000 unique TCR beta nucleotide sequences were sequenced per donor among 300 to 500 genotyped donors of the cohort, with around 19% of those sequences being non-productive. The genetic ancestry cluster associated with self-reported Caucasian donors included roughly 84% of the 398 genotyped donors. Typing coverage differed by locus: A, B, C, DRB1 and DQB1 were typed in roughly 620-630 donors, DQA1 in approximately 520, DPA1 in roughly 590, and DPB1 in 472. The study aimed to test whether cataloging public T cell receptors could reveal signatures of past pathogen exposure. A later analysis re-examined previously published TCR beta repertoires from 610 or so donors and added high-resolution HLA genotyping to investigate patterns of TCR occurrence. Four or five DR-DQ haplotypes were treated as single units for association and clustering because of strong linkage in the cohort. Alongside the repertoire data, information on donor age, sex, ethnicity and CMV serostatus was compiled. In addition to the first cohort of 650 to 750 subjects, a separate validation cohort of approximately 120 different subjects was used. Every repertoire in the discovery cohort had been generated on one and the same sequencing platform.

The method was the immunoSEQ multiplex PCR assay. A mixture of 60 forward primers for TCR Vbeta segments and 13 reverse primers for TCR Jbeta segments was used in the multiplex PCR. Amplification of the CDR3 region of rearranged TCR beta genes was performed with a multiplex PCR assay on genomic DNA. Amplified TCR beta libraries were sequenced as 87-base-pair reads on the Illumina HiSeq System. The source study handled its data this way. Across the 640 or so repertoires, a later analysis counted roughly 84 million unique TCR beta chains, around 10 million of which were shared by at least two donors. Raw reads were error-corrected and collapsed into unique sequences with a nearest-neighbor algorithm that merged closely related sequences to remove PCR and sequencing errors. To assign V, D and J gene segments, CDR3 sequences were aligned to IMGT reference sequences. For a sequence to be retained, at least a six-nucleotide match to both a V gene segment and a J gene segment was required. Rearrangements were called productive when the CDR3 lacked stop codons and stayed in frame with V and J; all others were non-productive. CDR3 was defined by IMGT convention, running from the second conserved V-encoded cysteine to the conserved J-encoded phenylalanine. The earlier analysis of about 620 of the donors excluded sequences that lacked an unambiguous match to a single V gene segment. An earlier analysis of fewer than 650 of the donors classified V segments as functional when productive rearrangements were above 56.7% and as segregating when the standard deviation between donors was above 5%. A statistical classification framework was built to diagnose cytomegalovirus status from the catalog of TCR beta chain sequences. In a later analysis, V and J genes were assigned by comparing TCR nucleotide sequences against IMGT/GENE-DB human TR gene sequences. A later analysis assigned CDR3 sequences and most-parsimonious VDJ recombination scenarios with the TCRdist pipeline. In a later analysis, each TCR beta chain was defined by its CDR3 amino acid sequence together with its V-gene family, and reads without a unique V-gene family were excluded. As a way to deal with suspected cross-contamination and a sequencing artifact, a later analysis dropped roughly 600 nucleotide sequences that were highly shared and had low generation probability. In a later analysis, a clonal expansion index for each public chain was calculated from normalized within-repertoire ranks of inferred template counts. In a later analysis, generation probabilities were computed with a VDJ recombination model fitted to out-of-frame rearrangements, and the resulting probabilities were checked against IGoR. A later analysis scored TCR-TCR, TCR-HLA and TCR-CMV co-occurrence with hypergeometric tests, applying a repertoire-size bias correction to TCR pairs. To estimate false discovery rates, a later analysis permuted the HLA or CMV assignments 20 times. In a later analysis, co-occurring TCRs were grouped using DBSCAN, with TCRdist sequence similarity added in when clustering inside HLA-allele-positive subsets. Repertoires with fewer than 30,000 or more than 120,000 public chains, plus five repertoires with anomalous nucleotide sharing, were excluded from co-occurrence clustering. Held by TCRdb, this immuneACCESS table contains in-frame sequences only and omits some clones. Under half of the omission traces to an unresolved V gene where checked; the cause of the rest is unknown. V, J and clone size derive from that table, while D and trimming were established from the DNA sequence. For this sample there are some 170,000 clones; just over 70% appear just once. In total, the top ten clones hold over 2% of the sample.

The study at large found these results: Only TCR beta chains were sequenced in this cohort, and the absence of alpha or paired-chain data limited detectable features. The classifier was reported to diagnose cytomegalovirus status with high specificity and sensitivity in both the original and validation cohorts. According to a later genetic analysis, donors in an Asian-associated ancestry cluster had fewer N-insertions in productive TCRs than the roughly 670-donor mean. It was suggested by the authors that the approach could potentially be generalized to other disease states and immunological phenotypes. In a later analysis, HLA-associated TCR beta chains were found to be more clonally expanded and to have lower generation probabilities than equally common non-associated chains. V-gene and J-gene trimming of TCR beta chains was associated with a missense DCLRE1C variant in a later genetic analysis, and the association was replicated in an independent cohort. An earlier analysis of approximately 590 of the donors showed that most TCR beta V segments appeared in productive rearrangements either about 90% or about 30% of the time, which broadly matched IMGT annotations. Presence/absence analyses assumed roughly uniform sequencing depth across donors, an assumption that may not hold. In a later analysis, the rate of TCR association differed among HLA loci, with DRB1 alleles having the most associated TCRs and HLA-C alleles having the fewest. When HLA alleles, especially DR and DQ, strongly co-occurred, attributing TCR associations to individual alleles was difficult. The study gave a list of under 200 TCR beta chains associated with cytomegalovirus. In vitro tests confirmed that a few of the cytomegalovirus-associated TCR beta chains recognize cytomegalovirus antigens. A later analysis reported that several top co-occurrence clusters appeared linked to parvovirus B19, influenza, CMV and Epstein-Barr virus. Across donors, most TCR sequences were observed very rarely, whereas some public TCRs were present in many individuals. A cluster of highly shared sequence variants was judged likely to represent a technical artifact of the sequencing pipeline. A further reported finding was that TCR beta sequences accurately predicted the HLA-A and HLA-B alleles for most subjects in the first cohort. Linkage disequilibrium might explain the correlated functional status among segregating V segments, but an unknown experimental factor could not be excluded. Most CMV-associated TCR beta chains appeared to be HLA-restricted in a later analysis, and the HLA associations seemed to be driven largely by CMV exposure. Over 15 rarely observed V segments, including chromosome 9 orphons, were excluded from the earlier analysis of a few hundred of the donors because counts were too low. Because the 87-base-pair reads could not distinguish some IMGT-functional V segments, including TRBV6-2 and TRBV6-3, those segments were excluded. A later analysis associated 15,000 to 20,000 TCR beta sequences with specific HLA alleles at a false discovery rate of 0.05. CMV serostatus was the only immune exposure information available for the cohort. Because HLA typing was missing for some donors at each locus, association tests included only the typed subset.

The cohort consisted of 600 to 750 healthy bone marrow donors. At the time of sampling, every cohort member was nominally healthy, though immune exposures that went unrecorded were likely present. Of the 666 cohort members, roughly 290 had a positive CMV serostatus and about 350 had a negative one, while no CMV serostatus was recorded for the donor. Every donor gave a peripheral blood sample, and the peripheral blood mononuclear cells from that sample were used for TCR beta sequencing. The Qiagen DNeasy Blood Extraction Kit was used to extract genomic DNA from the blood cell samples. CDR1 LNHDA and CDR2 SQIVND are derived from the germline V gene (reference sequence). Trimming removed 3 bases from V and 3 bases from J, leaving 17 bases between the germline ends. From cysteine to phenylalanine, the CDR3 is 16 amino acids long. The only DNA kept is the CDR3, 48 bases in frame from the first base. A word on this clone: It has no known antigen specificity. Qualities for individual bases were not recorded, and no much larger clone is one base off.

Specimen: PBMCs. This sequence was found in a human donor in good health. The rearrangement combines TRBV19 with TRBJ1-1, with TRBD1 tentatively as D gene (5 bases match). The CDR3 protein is CASSMYGAPADTEAFF. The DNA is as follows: TGTGCCAGTAGTATGTATGGGGCCCCGGCGGACACTGAAGCTTTCTTT. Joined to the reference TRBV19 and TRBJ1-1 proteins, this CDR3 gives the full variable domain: DGGITQSPKYLFRKEGQNVTLSCEQNLNHDAMYWYRQDPGQGLRLIYYSQIVNDFQKGDIAEGYSVSREKKESFPLTVTSAQKNPTAFYLCASSMYGAPADTEAFFGQGTRLTVV.